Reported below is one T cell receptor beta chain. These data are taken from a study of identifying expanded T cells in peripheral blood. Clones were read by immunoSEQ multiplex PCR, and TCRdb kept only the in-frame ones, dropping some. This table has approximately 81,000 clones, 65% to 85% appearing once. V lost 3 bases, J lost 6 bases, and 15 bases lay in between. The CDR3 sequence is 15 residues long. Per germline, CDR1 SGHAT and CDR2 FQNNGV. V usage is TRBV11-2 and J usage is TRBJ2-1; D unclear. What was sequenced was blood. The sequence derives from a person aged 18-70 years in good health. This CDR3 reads CASSLFSIGSNEQFF. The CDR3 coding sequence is TGTGCCAGCAGCTTGTTCTCCATCGGGTCCAATGAGCAGTTCTTC.